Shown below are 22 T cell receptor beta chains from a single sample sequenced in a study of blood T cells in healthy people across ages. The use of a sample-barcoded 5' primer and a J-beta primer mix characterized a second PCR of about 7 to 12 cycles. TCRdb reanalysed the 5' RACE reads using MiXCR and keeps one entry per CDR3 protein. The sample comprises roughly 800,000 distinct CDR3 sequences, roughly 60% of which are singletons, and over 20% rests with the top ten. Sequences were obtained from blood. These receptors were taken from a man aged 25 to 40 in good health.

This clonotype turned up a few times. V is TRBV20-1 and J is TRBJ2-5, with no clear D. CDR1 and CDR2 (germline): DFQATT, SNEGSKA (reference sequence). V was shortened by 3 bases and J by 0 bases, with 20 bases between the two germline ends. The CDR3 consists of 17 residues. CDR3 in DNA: TGCAGTGCTAGTAAGGTTAGGGCTAGTCGGAACCAAGAGACCCAGTACTTC. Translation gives CSASKVRASRNQETQYF.

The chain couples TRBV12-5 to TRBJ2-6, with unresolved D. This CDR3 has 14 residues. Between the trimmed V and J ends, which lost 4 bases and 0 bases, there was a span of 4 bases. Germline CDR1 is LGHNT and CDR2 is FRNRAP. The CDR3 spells CASGSSSGANVLTF. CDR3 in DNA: TGTGCTAGTGGTTCGAGCTCTGGGGCCAACGTCCTGACTTTC.

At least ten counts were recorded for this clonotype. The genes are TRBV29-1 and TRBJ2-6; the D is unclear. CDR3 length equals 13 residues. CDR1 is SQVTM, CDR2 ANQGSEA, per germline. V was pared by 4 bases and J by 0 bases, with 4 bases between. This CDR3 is CSVAASGANVLTF. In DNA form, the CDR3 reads TGCAGCGTTGCGGCCTCTGGGGCCAACGTCCTGACTTTC.

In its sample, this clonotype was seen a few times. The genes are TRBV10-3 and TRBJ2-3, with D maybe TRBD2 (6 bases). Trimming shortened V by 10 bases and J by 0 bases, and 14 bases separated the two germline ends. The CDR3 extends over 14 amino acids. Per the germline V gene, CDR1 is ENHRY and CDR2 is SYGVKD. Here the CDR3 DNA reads TGTGCCACCTCCGGGGGTCCGAGCACAGATACGCAGTATTTT. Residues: CATSGGPSTDTQYF.

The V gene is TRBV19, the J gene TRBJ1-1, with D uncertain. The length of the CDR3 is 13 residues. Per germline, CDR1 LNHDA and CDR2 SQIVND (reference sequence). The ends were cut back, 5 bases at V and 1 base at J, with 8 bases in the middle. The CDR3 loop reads CASSSLANTEAFF. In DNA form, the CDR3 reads TGTGCCAGTAGTTCGCTCGCGAACACTGAAGCTTTCTTT. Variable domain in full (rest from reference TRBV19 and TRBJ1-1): DGGITQSPKYLFRKEGQNVTLSCEQNLNHDAMYWYRQDPGQGLRLIYYSQIVNDFQKGDIAEGYSVSREKKESFPLTVTSAQKNPTAFYLCASSSLANTEAFFGQGTRLTVV.

The CDR3 coding sequence is TGTGCCAGCTCACCAATCTCCTCGGGCACTGAAGCTTTCTTT. This translates into CASSPISSGTEAFF. The J gene is TRBJ1-1, the V gene TRBV18; D gene unclear. Trimming shortened V by 2 bases and J by 4 bases, and 11 bases separated the two germline ends. Germline CDR1 is KGHSH and CDR2 is LQKENI. CDR3 size: 14 residues.

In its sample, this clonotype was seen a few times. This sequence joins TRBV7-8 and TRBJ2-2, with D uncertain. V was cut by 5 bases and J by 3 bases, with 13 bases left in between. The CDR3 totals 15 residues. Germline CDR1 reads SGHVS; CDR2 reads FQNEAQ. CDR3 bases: TGTGCCAGCAGCCCCCGTGGGTGGGACACCGGGGAGCTGTTTTTT. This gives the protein CASSPRGWDTGELFF. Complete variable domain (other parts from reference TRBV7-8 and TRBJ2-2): GAGVSQSPRYKVAKRGQDVALRCDPISGHVSLFWYQQALGQGPEFLTYFQNEAQLDKSGLPSDRFFAERPEGSVSTLKIQRTQQEDSAVYLCASSPRGWDTGELFFGEGSRLTVL.

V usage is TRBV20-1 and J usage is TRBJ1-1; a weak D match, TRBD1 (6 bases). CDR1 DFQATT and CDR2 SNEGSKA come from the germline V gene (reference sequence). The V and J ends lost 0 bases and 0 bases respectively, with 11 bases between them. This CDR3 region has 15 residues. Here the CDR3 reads CSARDPRTVNTEAFF. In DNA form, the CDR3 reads TGCAGTGCTAGAGATCCAAGGACAGTGAACACTGAAGCTTTCTTT.

CDR3 sequence (DNA): TGTGCCACCACAAGCGGTTACAATGAGCAGTTCTTC. This gives the protein CATTSGYNEQFF. The chain has TRBV6-2 or TRBV6-3 and TRBJ2-1, with D possibly matching TRBD2 (5 bases). V lost 10 bases and J lost 4, with 11 bases in between. The CDR3 consists of 12 residues. Germline V gene data show CDR1 as MNHEY and CDR2 as SVGEGT.

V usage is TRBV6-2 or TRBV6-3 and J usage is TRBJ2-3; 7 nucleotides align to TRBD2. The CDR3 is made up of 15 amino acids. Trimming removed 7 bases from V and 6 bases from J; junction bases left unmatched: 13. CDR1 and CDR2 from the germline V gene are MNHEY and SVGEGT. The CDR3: CASNSGLAGDDTQYF. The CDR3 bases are TGTGCCAGCAATTCCGGACTTGCGGGAGACGATACGCAGTATTTT.

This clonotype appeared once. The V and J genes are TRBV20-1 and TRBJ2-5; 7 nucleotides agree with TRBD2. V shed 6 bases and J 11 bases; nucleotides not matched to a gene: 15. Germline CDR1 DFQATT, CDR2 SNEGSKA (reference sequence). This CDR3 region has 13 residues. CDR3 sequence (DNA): TGCAGTGCCTCTAAGCCGGGACGGGGGGAGCAGTACTTC. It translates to CSASKPGRGEQYF.

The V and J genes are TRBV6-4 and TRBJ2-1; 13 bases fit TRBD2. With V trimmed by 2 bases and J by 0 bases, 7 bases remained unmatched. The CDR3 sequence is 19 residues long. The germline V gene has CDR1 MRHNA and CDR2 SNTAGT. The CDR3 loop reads CASSDPGTSGASSYNEQFF. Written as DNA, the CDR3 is TGTGCCAGCAGTGACCCTGGGACTAGCGGGGCTAGCTCCTACAATGAGCAGTTCTTC.

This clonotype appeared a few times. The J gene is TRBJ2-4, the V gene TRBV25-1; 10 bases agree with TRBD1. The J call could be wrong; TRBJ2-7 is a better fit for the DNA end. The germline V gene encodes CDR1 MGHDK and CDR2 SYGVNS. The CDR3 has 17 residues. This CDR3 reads CASSEVGLGQGTYEQYF. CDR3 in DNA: TGTGCCAGCAGTGAGGTCGGTTTGGGACAGGGGACCTACGAGCAGTACTTC.

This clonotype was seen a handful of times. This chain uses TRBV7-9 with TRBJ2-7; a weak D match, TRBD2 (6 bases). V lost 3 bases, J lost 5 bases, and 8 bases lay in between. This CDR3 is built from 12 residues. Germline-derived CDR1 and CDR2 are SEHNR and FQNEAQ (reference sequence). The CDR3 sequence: CASSFRGNEQYF. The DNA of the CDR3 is TGTGCCAGCAGCTTTCGGGGGAACGAGCAGTACTTC.

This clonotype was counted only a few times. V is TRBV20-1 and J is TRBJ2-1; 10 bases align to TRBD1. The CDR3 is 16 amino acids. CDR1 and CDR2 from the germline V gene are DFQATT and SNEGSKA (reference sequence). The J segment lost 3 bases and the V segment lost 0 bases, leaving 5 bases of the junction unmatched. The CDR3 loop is CSARDRQGASYNEQFF. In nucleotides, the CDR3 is TGCAGTGCTAGAGATCGACAGGGGGCGAGCTACAATGAGCAGTTCTTC.

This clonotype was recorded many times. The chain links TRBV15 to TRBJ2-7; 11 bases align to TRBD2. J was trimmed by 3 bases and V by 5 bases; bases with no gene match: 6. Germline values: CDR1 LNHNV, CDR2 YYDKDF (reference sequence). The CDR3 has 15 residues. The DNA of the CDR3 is TGTGCCACCAGCGAGTCTAGCGGGGGGAGCTACGAGCAGTACTTC. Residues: CATSESSGGSYEQYF.

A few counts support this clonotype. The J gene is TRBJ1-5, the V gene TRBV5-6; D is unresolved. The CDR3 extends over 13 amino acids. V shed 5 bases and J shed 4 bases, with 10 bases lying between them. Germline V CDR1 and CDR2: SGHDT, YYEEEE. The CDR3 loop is CASSLGWNQPQHF. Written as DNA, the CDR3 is TGTGCCAGCAGTCTGGGGTGGAATCAGCCCCAGCATTTT.

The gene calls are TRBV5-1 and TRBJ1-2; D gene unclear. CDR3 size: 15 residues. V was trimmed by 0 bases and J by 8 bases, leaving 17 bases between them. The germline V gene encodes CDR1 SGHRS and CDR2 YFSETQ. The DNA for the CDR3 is TGCGCCAGCAGCTTGGAACCGGGGAAAAGTGGGGGCTACACCTTC. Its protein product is CASSLEPGKSGGYTF.

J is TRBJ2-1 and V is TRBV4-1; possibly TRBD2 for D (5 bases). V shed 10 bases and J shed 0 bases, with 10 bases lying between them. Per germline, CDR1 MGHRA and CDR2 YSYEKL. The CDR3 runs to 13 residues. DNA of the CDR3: TGCGCCACCCGGGAAACCTCCTACAATGAGCAGTTCTTC. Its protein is CATRETSYNEQFF.

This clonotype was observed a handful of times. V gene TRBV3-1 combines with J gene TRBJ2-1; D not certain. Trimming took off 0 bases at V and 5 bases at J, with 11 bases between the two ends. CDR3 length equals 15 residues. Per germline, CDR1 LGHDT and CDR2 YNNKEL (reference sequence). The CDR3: CASSQEVPGHNEQFF. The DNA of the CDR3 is TGTGCCAGCAGCCAAGAGGTACCCGGCCACAATGAGCAGTTCTTC.

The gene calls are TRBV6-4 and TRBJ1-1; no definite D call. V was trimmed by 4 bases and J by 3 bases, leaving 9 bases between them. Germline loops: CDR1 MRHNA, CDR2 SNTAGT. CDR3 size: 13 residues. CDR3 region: CASSAGGDTEAFF. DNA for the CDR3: TGTGCCAGCAGTGCAGGCGGTGACACTGAAGCTTTCTTT.

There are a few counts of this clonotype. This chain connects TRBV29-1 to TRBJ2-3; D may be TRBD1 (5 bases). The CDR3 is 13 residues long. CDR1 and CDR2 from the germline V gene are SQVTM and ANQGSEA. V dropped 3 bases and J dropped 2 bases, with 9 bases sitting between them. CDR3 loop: CSVDEGVTDTQYF. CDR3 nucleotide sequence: TGCAGCGTTGATGAAGGGGTCACAGATACGCAGTATTTT.